A selection of T cell receptor beta chains follows, all from one sample in a study of technical replicates of blood from a handful of donors. Sequenced by immunoSEQ multiplex PCR; TCRdb stores in-frame clones only, minus some. The sample lists about 80,000 clones; nearly 95% were seen once. The specimen was T cells isolated from PBMCs. Receptors originate from a human donor in good health. Each CDR3 is given with its conserved first and last residue. A D gene is named only where the DNA matches it firmly. Not all rows give a size; the values are once, few, many and, for expanded clones, a class.

TRBJ1-3	TRBV30	.	.	CAWSVPGAGNTIYF	TGTGCCTGGAGTGTACCCGGAGCTGGAAACACCATATATTTT
TRBJ2-3	TRBV29-1	.	TRBD2	CSVRLAGTDTQYF	TGCAGCGTTAGACTAGCGGGAACAGATACGCAGTATTTT
TRBJ1-2	TRBV27	.	TRBD1	CASSLYQGDFDYGYTF	TGTGCCAGCAGTTTATACCAGGGGGACTTTGACTATGGCTACACCTTC
TRBJ2-7	TRBV7-2	.	.	CASSLVFEQYF	TGTGCCAGCAGCTTAGTATTCGAGCAGTACTTC
TRBJ2-6	TRBV7-9	.	.	CASSLVRSGANVLTF	TGTGCCAGCAGTTTAGTCCGTTCTGGGGCCAACGTCCTGACTTTC
TRBJ2-1	TRBV30	.	.	CAWSPLATSYNEQFF	TGTGCCTGGAGTCCACTAGCTACCTCCTACAATGAGCAGTTCTTC
TRBJ1-5	TRBV28	few	TRBD1	CASSPMKGQGIGQPQHF	TGTGCCAGCAGTCCCATGAAGGGACAGGGTATAGGTCAGCCCCAGCATTTT
TRBJ1-1	TRBV6-5	.	TRBD1	CASSQDRGNTEAFF	TGTGCCAGCAGTCAAGACAGGGGGAACACTGAAGCTTTCTTT
TRBJ2-1	TRBV5-1	.	.	CASSSEGGGYEQFF	TGCGCCAGCAGCTCGGAAGGTGGCGGGTATGAGCAGTTCTTC
TRBJ2-7	TRBV10-3	.	.	CAISGPLGGEQYF	TGTGCCATCAGTGGCCCCCTGGGAGGCGAGCAGTACTTC
TRBJ1-4	TRBV25-1	.	.	CASSELKTNNEKLFF	TGTGCCAGCAGTGAATTGAAGACAAATAATGAAAAACTGTTTTTT
TRBJ2-7	TRBV27	.	.	CASSWKRQGLEQYF	TGTGCCAGCAGCTGGAAAAGACAGGGACTCGAGCAGTACTTC
TRBJ2-7	TRBV10-1	once	.	CASSEASFHEQYF	TGCGCCAGCAGTGAGGCTAGCTTCCACGAGCAGTACTTC
TRBJ2-7	TRBV6-4	.	TRBD1	CASSSGTGSYEQYF	TGTGCCAGCAGTTCTGGGACAGGGTCCTACGAGCAGTACTTC
TRBJ2-5	TRBV12-5	.	.	CASGWGGARETQYF	TGTGCTAGTGGCTGGGGGGGGGCCAGGGAGACCCAGTACTTC
TRBJ2-5	TRBV27	.	.	CASSLIGREETQYF	TGTGCCAGCAGTTTAATCGGCAGGGAAGAGACCCAGTACTTC
TRBJ2-7	TRBV6-5	.	.	CASSSTGFHEQYF	TGTGCCAGCAGTTCAACGGGGTTCCACGAGCAGTACTTC
TRBJ2-7	TRBV7-9	.	TRBD1	CASSLVGQGKKNGYEQYF	TGTGCCAGCAGCTTAGTAGGACAGGGAAAAAAGAATGGGTACGAGCAGTACTTC
TRBJ2-7	TRBV15	.	TRBD1	CATSRGRGLAYEQYF	TGTGCCACCAGCAGAGGCAGGGGGCTTGCCTACGAGCAGTACTTC
TRBJ2-2	TRBV9	.	TRBD2	CASSAGTSGPAGELFF	TGTGCCAGCAGCGCTGGGACTAGCGGACCCGCCGGGGAGCTGTTTTTT
TRBJ1-5	TRBV7-9	.	.	CASSFGGDQPQHF	TGTGCCAGCAGCTTCGGGGGGGATCAGCCCCAGCATTTT
TRBJ2-1	TRBV11-2	once	TRBD2	CASSWTSDRYNEQFF	TGTGCCAGCAGTTGGACTAGTGATAGGTACAATGAGCAGTTCTTC
TRBJ2-3	TRBV2	.	.	CASSGLGSTTDTQYF	TGTGCCAGCAGTGGATTAGGGAGCACCACAGATACGCAGTATTTT
TRBJ1-5	TRBV2	once	TRBD1	CASRGTGGNQPQHF	TGTGCCAGCAGGGGGACAGGGGGCAATCAGCCCCAGCATTTT
TRBJ1-2	TRBV9	.	TRBD1	CASSVAEDRVGGYTF	TGTGCCAGCAGCGTAGCTGAGGACAGGGTTGGTGGCTACACCTTC
TRBJ2-1	TRBV6-1	.	TRBD1	CASRTWTGDDNEQFF	TGTGCCAGCAGAACTTGGACAGGGGATGACAATGAGCAGTTCTTC
TRBJ2-3	TRBV11-2	once	TRBD2	CASSLGLAGGTDTQYF	TGTGCCAGCAGCTTAGGACTAGCGGGAGGCACAGATACGCAGTATTTT
TRBJ2-4	TRBV2	.	.	CASSVEVAKNIQYF	TGTGCCAGCAGTGTCGAGGTAGCCAAAAACATTCAGTACTTC
TRBJ1-4	TRBV29-1	.	TRBD1	CSVGAGGEKLFF	TGCAGCGTTGGGGCAGGGGGTGAAAAACTGTTTTTT
TRBJ2-7	TRBV19	.	.	CASSIVAVGGWEQYF	TGTGCCAGTAGTATAGTAGCTGTCGGCGGATGGGAGCAGTACTTC
TRBJ1-1	TRBV19	.	TRBD1	CASSTRGTGTNTEAFF	TGTGCCAGTAGTACCCGCGGGACAGGGACGAACACTGAAGCTTTCTTT
TRBJ2-1	TRBV4-2	.	TRBD2	CASILSGRGTGGEQFF	TGTGCCAGCATCCTTAGCGGGAGAGGGACGGGGGGTGAGCAGTTCTTC
TRBJ2-3	TRBV9	.	TRBD2	CASSVWGGSTDTQYF	TGTGCCAGCAGCGTCTGGGGGGGGAGCACAGATACGCAGTATTTT
TRBJ2-7	TRBV2	.	TRBD2	CASRGTSGSYEQYF	TGTGCCAGCAGAGGGACTAGCGGTTCCTACGAGCAGTACTTC
TRBJ1-2	TRBV7-9	.	.	CASSLGGSWDIYYGYTF	TGTGCCAGCAGCTTAGGCGGGTCGTGGGACATATACTATGGCTACACCTTC
TRBJ1-1	TRBV9	.	.	CASSVDISNTEAFF	TGTGCCAGCAGCGTAGACATTTCGAACACTGAAGCTTTCTTT
TRBJ1-5	TRBV25-1	.	.	CASSVGASQPQHF	TGTGCCAGCAGTGTTGGGGCGAGTCAGCCCCAGCATTTT
TRBJ2-5	TRBV11-2	few	.	CASSMGANPYETQYF	TGTGCCAGCAGCATGGGGGCTAACCCATATGAGACCCAGTACTTC
TRBJ2-5	TRBV11-2	once	.	CASSLSSTGQETQYF	TGTGCCAGCAGCTTATCATCCACAGGTCAGGAGACCCAGTACTTC
TRBJ2-1	TRBV6-5	.	TRBD1	CASSYTWAGGNEQFF	TGTGCCAGCAGTTATACTTGGGCAGGGGGCAATGAGCAGTTCTTC
TRBJ2-1	TRBV5-1	.	TRBD1	CASSLGGRDRAYDEQFF	TGCGCCAGCAGCTTGGGGGGCAGGGACAGGGCTTATGATGAGCAGTTCTTC
TRBJ2-1	TRBV2	.	TRBD2	CAIETSGRVSEQFF	TGTGCCATCGAGACTAGCGGGAGGGTAAGTGAGCAGTTCTTC
TRBJ2-7	TRBV11-2	.	TRBD1	CASSFTGQGQYEQYF	TGTGCCAGCAGCTTCACGGGACAGGGGCAATACGAGCAGTACTTC
TRBJ1-4	TRBV28	.	TRBD1	CASSFGQGKTKLEKLFF	TGTGCCAGCAGTTTTGGACAGGGCAAAACGAAACTAGAAAAACTGTTTTTT
TRBJ2-7	TRBV28	.	TRBD2	CASSLDRTGGNEQYF	TGTGCCAGCAGTTTAGATCGGACGGGGGGGAACGAGCAGTACTTC
TRBJ2-7	TRBV30	.	.	CAWKSAISYEQYF	TGTGCCTGGAAAAGCGCCATATCCTACGAGCAGTACTTC
TRBJ1-5	TRBV7-2	.	.	CASSPFRDSNQPQHF	TGTGCCAGCAGCCCGTTCCGGGACTCGAATCAGCCCCAGCATTTT
TRBJ1-2	TRBV5-1	.	TRBD1	CASSLGGQTNYGYTF	TGCGCCAGCAGCTTGGGGGGACAGACTAACTATGGCTACACCTTC
TRBJ2-7	TRBV9	.	.	CASSVGHPYAYEQYF	TGTGCCAGCAGCGTAGGACACCCCTATGCCTACGAGCAGTACTTC
TRBJ2-4	TRBV7-9	.	TRBD2	CASSLSVTSGSYNKNIQYF	TGTGCCAGCAGCTTAAGTGTGACTAGCGGATCATACAACAAAAACATTCAGTACTTC
TRBJ2-3	TRBV6-1	once	.	CASSVTSVTDTQYF	TGTGCCAGCAGTGTGACTAGTGTCACAGATACGCAGTATTTT
TRBJ1-2	TRBV6-5	once	TRBD1	CARSYVETGPYGYTF	TGTGCCAGGAGTTACGTTGAGACAGGGCCATATGGCTACACCTTC
TRBJ2-7	TRBV28	.	.	CASSPPGGQRASYEQYF	TGTGCCAGCAGCCCCCCGGGTGGGCAGCGGGCCAGCTACGAGCAGTACTTC
TRBJ1-1	TRBV6-6	few	TRBD1	CASRTDTGAVNTEAFF	TGTGCCAGCAGAACTGATACAGGGGCTGTGAACACTGAAGCTTTCTTT
TRBJ1-2	TRBV6-5	.	.	CASSYGGGYTF	TGTGCCAGCAGTTACGGGGGCGGCTACACCTTC
TRBJ2-7	TRBV11-3	.	.	CASSRDWAEQYF	TGTGCCAGCAGCCGGGACTGGGCAGAGCAGTACTTC
TRBJ1-1	TRBV30	.	TRBD1	CAWSYRGNTEAFF	TGTGCCTGGAGTTACAGGGGGAACACTGAAGCTTTCTTT
TRBJ2-7	TRBV7-2	.	.	CASSLGAGLYEQYF	TGTGCCAGCAGCTTAGGGGCGGGACTGTACGAGCAGTACTTC